Below are 10 T cell receptor beta chains sequenced from a single sample in a study of T cells in Graves' hyperthyroidism and ophthalmopathy. From RNA transcripts, TCR beta CDR3 regions were amplified. In the first-round RT-PCR of the TCR CDR3, the HTBI primer set was used. Each CDR3 protein gets one entry after TCRdb re-called the multiplex PCR reads with MiXCR. Of 200,000 or so distinct CDR3 sequences listed, around a sixth are singletons. Sequences were obtained from blood. Source of these receptors: a woman in her forties or fifties with Graves' hyperthyroidism.

The chain uses TRBV6-1 and TRBJ2-7; 8 nucleotides agree with TRBD2. J gave up 3 bases and V 4 bases, and 8 bases lay outside the gene matches. The germline CDR1 and CDR2 sequences are MNHNS and SASEGT. This CDR3 is 15 amino acids long. The CDR3 is CASSVRISGNYEQYF. The CDR3, as DNA: TGTGCCAGCAGTGTCCGGATTAGCGGGAACTACGAGCAGTACTTC.

This clonotype appeared once. V usage is TRBV3-1 and J usage is TRBJ1-2, with TRBD1 matching over 7 bases. The CDR3 has 15 residues. Germline CDR1 and CDR2: LGHDT and YNNKEL (reference sequence). The V gene end was trimmed by 4 bases and the J gene end by 8 bases; junction bases not matched to a gene: 13. DNA of the CDR3: TGTGCCAGCAGCCGATCCGACAGGGTTGGGGGGGGCTACACCTTC. It codes for CASSRSDRVGGGYTF.

This clonotype was found many times. V and J are TRBV6-1 and TRBJ1-1, with D possibly TRBD1 on 6 matching bases. The CDR3 runs 14 residues. Germline assignment: CDR1 MNHNS and CDR2 SASEGT. The V end lost 2 bases, the J end lost 5 bases, and 12 bases lay between the germline ends. The CDR3 loop is CASSENGGRTEAFF. CDR3 nucleotides: TGTGCCAGCAGTGAAAACGGGGGGCGGACTGAAGCTTTCTTT.

In this sample, this clonotype turned up many times. The chain couples TRBV12-3 or TRBV12-4 to TRBJ2-3; 11 nucleotides line up with TRBD2. Trimming took 8 bases from V and 1 from J; bases not matched to a gene: 26. The CDR3 runs to 22 residues. The CDR3 sequence: CASDPGPPVGSQLAGGTDTQYF. The CDR3 DNA reads as TGTGCCAGCGACCCGGGGCCCCCGGTCGGCTCGCAACTAGCGGGAGGCACAGATACGCAGTATTTT.

This clonotype was counted many times. This chain joins TRBV20-1 and TRBJ1-1, with TRBD1 as a possible D gene (6 bases). The V gene lost 5 bases and the J gene lost 6 bases, with 13 bases spanning the gap. The CDR3 is 12 amino acids. The germline V gene has CDR1 DFQATT and CDR2 SNEGSKA (reference sequence). The CDR3 nucleotides are TGCAGTGCTCTGTCCGGGACATCTGAAGCTTTCTTT. It yields the protein CSALSGTSEAFF.

The V call is TRBV27, the J call TRBJ2-2, with D perhaps matching TRBD2 (5 bases). This CDR3 region has 16 residues. V was pared by 1 base and J by 6 bases, with 15 bases between. Germline V lookup: CDR1 MNHEY, CDR2 SMNVEV (reference sequence). This CDR3 reads CASSLFRTDPPGELFF. CDR3 in DNA: TGTGCCAGCAGTTTATTCCGGACTGATCCCCCCGGGGAGCTGTTTTTT.

The sample holds many counts of this clonotype. The chain links TRBV6-1 to TRBJ2-7; D not resolved. Per germline, CDR1 MNHNS and CDR2 SASEGT. CDR3 length: 12 amino acids. V was cut by 8 bases and J by 0 bases, with 8 bases left in between. For the CDR3, the DNA is TGTGCCAGCGGTGTGGCCTCCTACGAGCAGTACTTC. Translating gives CASGVASYEQYF.

The chain combines TRBV14 with TRBJ1-5, with 7 bases identical to TRBD1. The V segment lost 1 base and the J segment 9 bases; nucleotides outside the gene matches: 3. Germline CDR1 SGHDN, CDR2 FVKESK. CDR3 length: 13 amino acids. The CDR3 here is CASSQGQGRPQHF. The CDR3 region has the DNA TGTGCCAGCAGCCAAGGACAGGGTAGGCCCCAGCATTTT.

This clonotype was seen just once. V usage is TRBV7-8 and J usage is TRBJ2-3, with 10 bases fitting TRBD1. This CDR3 is 14 amino acids long. Germline CDR1 SGHVS, CDR2 FQNEAQ. V shed 5 bases and J 4 bases; nucleotides not matched to a gene: 3. As DNA, the CDR3 is TGTGCCAGCAGCACCGGACAGGGGGCAGATACGCAGTATTTT. This gives the protein CASSTGQGADTQYF.

This clonotype has a count of ten or more. The gene calls are TRBV7-2 and TRBJ2-5; 9 nucleotides line up with TRBD2. Germline assignment: CDR1 SGHTA and CDR2 FQGNSA. The CDR3 loop spans 16 amino acids. The ends lost 3 bases at V and 3 bases at J; junction bases unmatched: 8. CDR3 coding DNA: TGTGCCAGCAGCTTCAGGGCTAGCGGGATCAAAGAGACCCAGTACTTC. It codes for CASSFRASGIKETQYF.